The clone carrying this T cell receptor (beta chain) was detected only a few times. What it recognizes is unknown. This sample is part of a study of beta chain features in type 1 diabetes. General study results and limits: There was a moderate but significant shortening of TCRB CDR3s in all four CD4+ subsets of Type 1 diabetes patients.

Trimming stripped 0 bases from V and 8 bases from J, with 12 bases between. CDR1 is SEHNR and CDR2 is FQNEAQ in the germline V gene (reference sequence). The CDR3 extends over 14 amino acids. Every isolated RNA sample was fully reverse transcribed, so sequencing captured expressed TCRB transcripts. Clones were read by immunoSEQ multiplex PCR, and TCRdb kept only the in-frame ones, dropping some. This table has around 310,000 clones, about 14% appearing once. V gene TRBV7-9 combines with J gene TRBJ2-3; D gene ambiguous. The origin of this receptor is a woman under 30 with type 1 diabetes. The source material was naive CD4+ T cells from blood. The CDR3 sequence is CASSLALVAGTQYF. The CDR3 DNA reads TGTGCCAGCAGCTTAGCGCTTGTAGCTGGTACGCAGTATTTT.